This T cell receptor beta chain was identified during a study of blood T cell repertoires in COVID-19. Original handling: Amplified reference gene primers provided the basis for estimating nucleated cell counts. Sequenced by immunoSEQ multiplex PCR; TCRdb stores in-frame clones only, minus some. V and J calls and clone size are as listed in that table; D and trimming were resolved from the DNA. The sample includes some 100,000 clones, over 80% of them seen just once. The CDR3 is 14 amino acids. Germline CDR1 and CDR2: MGHRA and YSYEKL. Trimming pared 4 bases from V and 1 base from J, leaving 10 bases between.

The chain employs TRBV4-1 and TRBJ1-1; a possible D gene is TRBD1 (6 bases). The sample was peripheral blood. This sequence originates from a man aged 45 to 65 with acute or convalescent COVID-19. The CDR3 DNA reads as TGCGCCAGCAGCCTTACGACAGGGAACACTGAAGCTTTCTTT. Its protein product is CASSLTTGNTEAFF.